This T cell receptor beta chain originates from a study of T cell responses to AZD1222 COVID-19 vaccine (dated by TCRdb to the early 2020s). Regarding the study in general: TCR sequencing was performed for roughly 250 trial participants, of whom some 200 were given two doses of AZD1222 and approximately 25 were given two doses of MenACWY control vaccine. Trial participants were enrolled by age into subgroups of 18-55, 56-69 and 70-plus years, and about 150, 27 and 61 TCR-sequenced participants, respectively, were included in these subgroups. General findings and caveats noted by the study authors: No day 14 peak-response samples were available, so repertoires were characterized only after the peak T cell response. Vaccine-associated CD4 TCRs spanned the whole spike protein, with dominant responses in regions 160-218 and 743-854. After two AZD1222 doses, both the breadth and the depth of spike-specific TCRs were significantly higher than at day 0 and than in MenACWY recipients. In the small 56-69-year group, the increase in depth fell short of significance, most likely because of low power. Conclusions about previously exposed vaccinees are limited, since just 6 or 7 AZD1222 recipients were seropositive for SARS-CoV-2 at baseline. Most participants were white British and females outnumbered males, and the authors suggested that clonal diversity may have been underestimated. Reportedly, almost half of the unique spike-specific TCRs recognized epitopes lying outside the regions that are mutated in the B.1.351 and B.1.1.7 variants.

Deletion took 6 bases off V and 2 bases off J, with a span of 16 bases between the germline ends. CDR1 and CDR2 were assigned from the germline V gene as MDHEN and SYDVKM. The CDR3 starts with the cysteine, ends with the phenylalanine, and has 15 residues. The only DNA kept is the CDR3, 45 bases in frame from the first base. The CDR3 regions of human TCRbeta chains were analyzed by immunosequencing. The published analysis was carried out like this. TCRs in the repertoires were compared against a reference library of SARS-CoV-2-specific TCRs that had been generated with the MIRA antigen-specificity platform. Breadth was defined as the fraction of unique TCRs that were SARS-CoV-2-associated, and depth was defined as the fraction of total T cells that were SARS-CoV-2-associated. Using the MIRA data, every spike-specific TCR was mapped to the spike region that the TCR reacted to and assigned to either a CD4 or a CD8 class. Log10-transformed breadth and depth values were compared by one-way ANOVA with Sidak's multiple comparisons tests. TCRdb stores this immuneACCESS table with in-frame sequences only. Part of the clones is absent; in the studies checked, under half of the shortfall reflects unresolved V genes, and no reason is known for the rest. The V and J calls and clone size were taken over from that table, and D and trimming were inferred from the DNA. Counted in this sample were under 250,000 clones; about 92% of them appeared once. The ten largest clones capture approximately 1% of the sample.

Remarks on this clone: Its binding antigen is unknown. Base qualities are not provided; no much larger clone lies one nucleotide away.

In light of the paper, this sample's time point label describes: baseline before first vaccination. The sample's treatment or condition label, decoded: meningococcal conjugate vaccine given as trial control. The vaccinee samples were drawn from two UK trials, COV001 and COV002, one of which was a single-blind randomized controlled phase 2/3 trial testing AZD1222 (ChAdOx1 nCoV-19) in healthy adults. For TCRbeta chain sequencing, PBMC samples from trial participants were taken at day 0 and at day 28 after the second dose. The sequence links TRBV28 to TRBJ1-1, and the D gene may be TRBD1, 6 bases matching. The sequenced sample was peripheral blood, obtained on day 0 of MenACWY control vaccination. The sequence came from an adult in good health. The DNA sequence is as follows: TGTGCCAGCAGGCGGAACCGCAGGGGTAACACTGAAGCTTTCTTT. This sequence encodes CASRRNRRGNTEAFF. Full variable domain (CDR3 extended with the reference TRBV28 and TRBJ1-1 proteins): DVKVTQSSRYLVKRTGEKVFLECVQDMDHENMFWYRQDPGLGLRLIYFSYDVKMKEKGDIPEGYSVSREKKERFSLILESASTNQTSMYLCASRRNRRGNTEAFFGQGTRLTVV.